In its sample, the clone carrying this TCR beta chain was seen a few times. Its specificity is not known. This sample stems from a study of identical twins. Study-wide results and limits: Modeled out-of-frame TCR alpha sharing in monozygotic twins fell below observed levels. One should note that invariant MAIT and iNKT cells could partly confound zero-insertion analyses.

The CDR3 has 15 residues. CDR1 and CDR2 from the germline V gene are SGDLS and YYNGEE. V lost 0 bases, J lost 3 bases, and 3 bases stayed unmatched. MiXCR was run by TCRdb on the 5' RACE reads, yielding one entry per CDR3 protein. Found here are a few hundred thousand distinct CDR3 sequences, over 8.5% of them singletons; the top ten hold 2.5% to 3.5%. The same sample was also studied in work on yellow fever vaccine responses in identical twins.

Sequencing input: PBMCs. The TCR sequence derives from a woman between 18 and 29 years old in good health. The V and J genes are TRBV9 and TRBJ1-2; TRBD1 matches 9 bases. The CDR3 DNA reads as TGTGCCAGCAGCGTAGCGGGACAGGGAGACTATGGCTACACCTTC. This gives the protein CASSVAGQGDYGYTF.